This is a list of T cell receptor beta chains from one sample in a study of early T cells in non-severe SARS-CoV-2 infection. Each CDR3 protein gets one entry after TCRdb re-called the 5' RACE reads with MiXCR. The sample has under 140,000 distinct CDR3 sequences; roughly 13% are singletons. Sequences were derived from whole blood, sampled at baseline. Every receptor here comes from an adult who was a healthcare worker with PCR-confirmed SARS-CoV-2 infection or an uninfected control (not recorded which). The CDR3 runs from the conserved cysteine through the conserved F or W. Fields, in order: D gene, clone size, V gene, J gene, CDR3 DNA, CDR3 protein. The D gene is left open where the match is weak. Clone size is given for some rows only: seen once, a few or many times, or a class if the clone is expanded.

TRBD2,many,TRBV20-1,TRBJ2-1,TGCAGTGCTAGAGATCGGGGAAGCGGGACTCTCAATGAGCAGTTCTTC,CSARDRGSGTLNEQFF
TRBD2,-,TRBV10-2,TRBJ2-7,TGCGCCAGCAGTGCCTTCAGCGGGAGGCCCTACGAGCAGTACTTC,CASSAFSGRPYEQYF
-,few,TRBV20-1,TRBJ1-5,TGCAGTGCTGCACCCGGGCAGCTAAATCAGCCCCAGCATTTT,CSAAPGQLNQPQHF
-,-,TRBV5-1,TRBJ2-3,TGCGCCAGCAGCTTGGAGGTTCCAGATACGCAGTATTTT,CASSLEVPDTQYF
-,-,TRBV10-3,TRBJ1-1,TGTGCCATCAGTGATGTAAATAGGGAAGCTAAAGCTTTCTTT,CAISDVNREAKAFF
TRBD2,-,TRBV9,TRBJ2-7,TGTGCCAGCACCCCGGGAGGGGCGGTCTTCTACGAGCAGTACTTC,CASTPGGAVFYEQYF
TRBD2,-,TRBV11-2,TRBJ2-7,TGTGCCAGCAGCTTAGATCCGGGACTAGTGAGGCGCGAGCAGTACTTC,CASSLDPGLVRREQYF
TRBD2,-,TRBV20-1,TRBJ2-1,TGCAGCCCGACTAGCGCCGATGAGCAGTTCTTC,CSPTSADEQFF
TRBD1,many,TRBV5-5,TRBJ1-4,TGTGCCAGCAGCCAGACAGGGATTGATGAAAAACTGTTTTTT,CASSQTGIDEKLFF
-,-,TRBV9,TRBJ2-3,TGTGCCAGCTCGGCCAGGGTCAAAGATACGCAGTATTTT,CASSARVKDTQYF
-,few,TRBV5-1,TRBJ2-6,TGCGCCAGCGAAACAGGGACTGGGGCCAACGTCCTGACTTTC,CASETGTGANVLTF
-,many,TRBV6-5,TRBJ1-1,TGTGCCAGCAGTTCGACTCGTCGGGCGGCTTTCTTT,CASSSTRRAAFF
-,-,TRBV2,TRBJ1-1,TGTGCCAGCAGAGAAATCGGGGCGAGCACTGAAGCTTTCTTT,CASREIGASTEAFF
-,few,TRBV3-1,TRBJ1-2,TGTGCCAGCAGCCAAGGGACAGCTCGCGGCTACACCTTC,CASSQGTARGYTF
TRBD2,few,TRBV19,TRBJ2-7,TGTGCCAGTAGTGCCACGGGAGGGGGCTCCTACGAGCAGTACTTC,CASSATGGGSYEQYF
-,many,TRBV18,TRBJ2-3,TGTGCCAGCTCAGGACGGAAGGAGAGCACAGATACGCAGTATTTT,CASSGRKESTDTQYF
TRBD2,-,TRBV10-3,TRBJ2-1,TGTGCCATCAGTGTTTTAGCGGGTAACAATGAGCAGTTCTTC,CAISVLAGNNEQFF
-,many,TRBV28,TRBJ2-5,TGTGCCAGCAGTTTAACGTCTGGGGGACAAGAGACCCAGTACTTC,CASSLTSGGQETQYF
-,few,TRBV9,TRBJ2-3,TGTGCCAGCAGCGTAGGAGCGGCGTACACAGATACGCAGTATTTT,CASSVGAAYTDTQYF
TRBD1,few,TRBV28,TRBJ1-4,TGTGCCAGCACACAGGGGGCCATGGGTAATGAAAAACTGTTTTTT,CASTQGAMGNEKLFF
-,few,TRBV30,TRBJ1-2,TGTGCCTGGAGCATCCGGGACCCCTATGGCTACACCTTC,CAWSIRDPYGYTF
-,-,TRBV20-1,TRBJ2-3,TGCAGTGCTAGTCCCGCGTCAGGCACAGATACGCAGTATTTT,CSASPASGTDTQYF
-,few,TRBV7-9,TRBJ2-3,TGTGCCAGCAGCTTAAGAATTGGAAGCGCAGATACGCAGTATTTT,CASSLRIGSADTQYF
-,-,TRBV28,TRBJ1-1,TGTGCCAGCAGCTCCCATATTAGACTGAACACTGAAGCTTTCTTT,CASSSHIRLNTEAFF
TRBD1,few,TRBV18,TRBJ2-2,TGTGCCAGCCTGGGACAGGTGAACACCGGGGAGCTGTTTTTT,CASLGQVNTGELFF
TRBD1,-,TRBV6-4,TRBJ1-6,TGTGCCAGCAGATTTTTCCGGGACAGGGCCTATAATTCACCCCTCCACTTT,CASRFFRDRAYNSPLHF
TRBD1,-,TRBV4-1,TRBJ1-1,TGCGCCAGCAGCCAAGGTTGGGGACAGATGAACACTGAAGCTTTCTTT,CASSQGWGQMNTEAFF
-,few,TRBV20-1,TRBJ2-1,TGCAGTGCCCGGGACGGATTTTCCTACAATGAGCAGTTCTTC,CSARDGFSYNEQFF
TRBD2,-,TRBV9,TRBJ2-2,TGTGCCAGCAGCGGAGGGACTAGCACCACCGGGGAGCTGTTTTTT,CASSGGTSTTGELFF
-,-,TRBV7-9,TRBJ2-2,TGTGCCAGCAGCTTAGAGGCGACAACCACTGGGGAGCTGTTTTTT,CASSLEATTTGELFF
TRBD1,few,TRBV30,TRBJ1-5,TGTGCCTGGAAAATGGGACAGGGGAACAATCAGCCCCAGCATTTT,CAWKMGQGNNQPQHF
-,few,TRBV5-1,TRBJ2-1,TGCGCCAGCAGCTTGGTCTCGGCGATCTCCCAGGAGCAGTTCTTC,CASSLVSAISQEQFF
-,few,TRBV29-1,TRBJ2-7,TGCAGCGTTGAGGTCCAGGGGCTGGGTTACTTC,CSVEVQGLGYF
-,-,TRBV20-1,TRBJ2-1,TGCAGTGCTAACGGGAGACGCTACAATGAGCAGTTCTTC,CSANGRRYNEQFF
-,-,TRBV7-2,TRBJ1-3,TGTGCCAGCAGCCGAGGCTCACACTCTGGAAACACCATATATTTT,CASSRGSHSGNTIYF
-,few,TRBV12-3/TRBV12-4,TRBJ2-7,TGTGCCAGCAGTTTGAACCCCAACCGGGGCGAGCAGTACTTC,CASSLNPNRGEQYF
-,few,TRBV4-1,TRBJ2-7,TGCGCCAGCAGCCCACAGGCCGCGGGGTTGTCGGGGCTAAAAGAGCAGTACTTC,CASSPQAAGLSGLKEQYF
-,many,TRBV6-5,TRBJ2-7,TGTGCCAGCAGTTACGGGGGTTCCGAGCAGTACTTC,CASSYGGSEQYF
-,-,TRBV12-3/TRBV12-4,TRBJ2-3,TGTGCCAGCAGTCCCCCCCTGCCTCCGTTCGGCCGCACAGATACGCAGTATTTT,CASSPPLPPFGRTDTQYF
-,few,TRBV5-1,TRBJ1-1,TGCGCCAGCAGAGCAGGGGTCCGCACTGAAGCTTTCTTT,CASRAGVRTEAFF
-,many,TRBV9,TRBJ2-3,TGTGCCAGCAGCGTAATGGCCGCAGATACGCAGTATTTT,CASSVMAADTQYF
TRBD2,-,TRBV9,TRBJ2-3,TGTGCCAGCAGCGTACAAGTAGGCGGGAGTCTCACAGATACGCAGTATTTT,CASSVQVGGSLTDTQYF
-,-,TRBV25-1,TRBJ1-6,TGTGCCAGCAGTGCCATGGCGAATTCACCCCTCCACTTT,CASSAMANSPLHF
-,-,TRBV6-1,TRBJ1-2,TGTGCCAGCAGTGCCCATCAGGGAGGAGGCGGCTACACCTTC,CASSAHQGGGGYTF
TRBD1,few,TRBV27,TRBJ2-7,TGTGCCAGCAGTATCTCGACAGGGGGGCACGAGCAGTACTTC,CASSISTGGHEQYF
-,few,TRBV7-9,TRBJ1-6,TGTGCCAGCAGGGGAGGCTCCTATAATTCACCCCTCCACTTT,CASRGGSYNSPLHF
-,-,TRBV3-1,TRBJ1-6,TGTGCCAGCAGCCAGTCCAGGGAGGCACCCCTCCACTTT,CASSQSREAPLHF
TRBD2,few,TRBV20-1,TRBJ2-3,TGCAGTGCTGGTAGCGGGTCTGGCACAGATACGCAGTATTTT,CSAGSGSGTDTQYF
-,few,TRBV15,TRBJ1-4,TGTGCCACCTTCAACCCAAGGGGCGGAAATGAAAAACTGTTTTTT,CATFNPRGGNEKLFF
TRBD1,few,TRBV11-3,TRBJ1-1,TGTGCCAGCAGCCCCGGGACAGGGGACGGCACTGAAGCTTTCTTT,CASSPGTGDGTEAFF
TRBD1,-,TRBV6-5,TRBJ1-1,TGTGCCAGCAGTTACAGACAGGGGATGTCTGAAGCTTTCTTT,CASSYRQGMSEAFF
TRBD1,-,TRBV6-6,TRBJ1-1,TGTGCCAGCAGTTACCGGACAGGGGTCGCCACTGAAGCTTTCTTT,CASSYRTGVATEAFF
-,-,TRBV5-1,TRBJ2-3,TGCGCCAGCAGCTCTGCCTCTAGGGCAGATACGCAGTATTTT,CASSSASRADTQYF
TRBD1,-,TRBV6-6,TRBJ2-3,TGTGCCAGCAGTTACCGGCCGGGACAGGGAGTAGATACGCAGTATTTT,CASSYRPGQGVDTQYF
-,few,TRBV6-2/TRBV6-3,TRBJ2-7,TGTGCCAGCAGTTACGTAGGTAACGGGAACTACGAGCAGTACTTC,CASSYVGNGNYEQYF
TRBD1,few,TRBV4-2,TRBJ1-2,TGTGCCAGCACCACCTCTTCGGGACAGCGCGGGGGAGGCTACACCTTC,CASTTSSGQRGGGYTF
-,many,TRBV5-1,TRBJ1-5,TGCGCCAGCAGCTTGGCAGGGCAGGATAATCAGCCCCAGCATTTT,CASSLAGQDNQPQHF